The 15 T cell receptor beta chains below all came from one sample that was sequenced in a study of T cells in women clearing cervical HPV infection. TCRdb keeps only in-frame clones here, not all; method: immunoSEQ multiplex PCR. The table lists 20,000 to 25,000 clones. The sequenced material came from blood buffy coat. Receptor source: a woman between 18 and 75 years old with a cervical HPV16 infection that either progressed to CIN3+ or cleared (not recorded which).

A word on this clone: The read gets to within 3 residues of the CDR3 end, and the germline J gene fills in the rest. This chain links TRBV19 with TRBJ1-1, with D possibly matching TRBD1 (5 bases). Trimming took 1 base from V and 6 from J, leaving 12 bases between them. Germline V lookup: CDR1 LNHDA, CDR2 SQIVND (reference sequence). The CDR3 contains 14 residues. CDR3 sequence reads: CASSIVSQGAEAFF. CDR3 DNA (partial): TGTGCCAGTAGTATAGTGTCCCAGGGCGCTGAA.

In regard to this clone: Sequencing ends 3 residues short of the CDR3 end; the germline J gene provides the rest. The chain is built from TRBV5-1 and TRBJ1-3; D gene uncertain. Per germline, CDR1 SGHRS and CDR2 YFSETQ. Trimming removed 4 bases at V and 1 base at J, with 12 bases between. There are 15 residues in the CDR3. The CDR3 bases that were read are TGCGCCAGCAGCCCGGGGTCGGGATCTGGAAACACC. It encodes CASSPGSGSGNT. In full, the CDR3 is CASSPGSGSGNTIYF.

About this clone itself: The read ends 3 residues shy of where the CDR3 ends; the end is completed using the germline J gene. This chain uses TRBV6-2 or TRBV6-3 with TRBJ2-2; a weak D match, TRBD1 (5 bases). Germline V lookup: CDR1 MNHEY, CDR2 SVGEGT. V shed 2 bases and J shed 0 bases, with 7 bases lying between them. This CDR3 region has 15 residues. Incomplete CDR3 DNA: TGTGCCAGCAGTTACCGCAGGGCGAACACCGGGGAG. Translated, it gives CASSYRRANTGE. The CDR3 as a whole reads CASSYRRANTGELFF.

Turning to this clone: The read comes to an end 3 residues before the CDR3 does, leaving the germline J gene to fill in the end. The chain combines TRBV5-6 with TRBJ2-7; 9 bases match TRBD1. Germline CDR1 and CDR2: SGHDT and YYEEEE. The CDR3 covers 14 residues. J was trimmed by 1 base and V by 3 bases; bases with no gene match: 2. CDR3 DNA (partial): TGTGCCAGCAGCTCGGACAGGGGTTCCTACGAG. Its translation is CASSSDRGSYE. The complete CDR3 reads CASSSDRGSYEQYF.

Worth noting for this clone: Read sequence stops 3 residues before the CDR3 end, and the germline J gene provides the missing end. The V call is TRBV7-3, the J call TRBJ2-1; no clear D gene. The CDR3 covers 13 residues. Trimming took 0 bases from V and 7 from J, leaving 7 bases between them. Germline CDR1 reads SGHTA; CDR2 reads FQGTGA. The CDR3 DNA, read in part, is TGTGCCAGCAGCTTAACGTTAGGGAATGAG. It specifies CASSLTLGNE. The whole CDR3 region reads CASSLTLGNEQFF. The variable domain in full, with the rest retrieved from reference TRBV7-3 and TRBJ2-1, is GAGVSQTPSNKVTEKGKYVELRCDPISGHTALYWYRQSLGQGPEFLIYFQGTGAADDSGLPNDRFFAVRPEGSVSTLKIQRTERGDSAVYLCASSLTLGNEQFFGPGTRLTVL.

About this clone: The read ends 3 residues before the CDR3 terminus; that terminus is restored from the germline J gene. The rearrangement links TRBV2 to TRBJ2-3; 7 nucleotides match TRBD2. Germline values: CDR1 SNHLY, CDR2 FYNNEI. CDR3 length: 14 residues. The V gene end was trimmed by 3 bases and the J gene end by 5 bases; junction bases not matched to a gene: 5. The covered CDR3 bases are TGTGCCAGCAGTGAGGTTTCGGGGGGAGATACG. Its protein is CASSEVSGGDT. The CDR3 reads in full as CASSEVSGGDTQYF.

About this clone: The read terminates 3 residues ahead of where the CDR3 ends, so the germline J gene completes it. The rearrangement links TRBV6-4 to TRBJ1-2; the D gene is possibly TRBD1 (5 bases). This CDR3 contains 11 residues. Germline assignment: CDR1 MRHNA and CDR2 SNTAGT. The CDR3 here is CASSDGGGYTF. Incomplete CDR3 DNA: TGTGCCAGCAGTGACGGGGGGGGC.

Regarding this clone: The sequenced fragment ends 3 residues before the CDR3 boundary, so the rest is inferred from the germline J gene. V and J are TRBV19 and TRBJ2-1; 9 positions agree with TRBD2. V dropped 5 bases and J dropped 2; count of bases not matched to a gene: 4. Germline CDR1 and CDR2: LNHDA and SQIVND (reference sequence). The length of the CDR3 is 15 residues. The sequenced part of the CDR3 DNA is TGTGCCAGTAGTTCCCTAGCGGGACCCTACAATGAG. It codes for CASSSLAGPYNE. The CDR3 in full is CASSSLAGPYNEQFF.

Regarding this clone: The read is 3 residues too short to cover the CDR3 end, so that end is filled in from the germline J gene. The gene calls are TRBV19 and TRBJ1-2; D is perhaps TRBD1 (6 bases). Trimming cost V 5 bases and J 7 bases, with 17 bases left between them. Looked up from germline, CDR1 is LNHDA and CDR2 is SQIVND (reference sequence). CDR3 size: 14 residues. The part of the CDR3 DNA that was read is TGTGCCAGTAGTCGACAGGCTCCCTCCTCTGGC. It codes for CASSRQAPSSG. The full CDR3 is CASSRQAPSSGYTF.

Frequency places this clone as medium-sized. Incomplete CDR3 DNA: TGCGCCAGCAGCTTGGAAGCACCGAGCACAGATACG. Protein: CASSLEAPSTDT. The CDR3, in full, reads CASSLEAPSTDTQYF. The chain joins TRBV5-1 to TRBJ2-3; D gene ambiguous. The sequenced fragment ends 3 residues before the CDR3 boundary, so the rest is inferred from the germline J gene. V was cut by 0 bases and J by 0 bases, with 8 bases left in between. The CDR3 is 15 amino acids. CDR1 SGHRS and CDR2 YFSETQ come from the germline V gene.

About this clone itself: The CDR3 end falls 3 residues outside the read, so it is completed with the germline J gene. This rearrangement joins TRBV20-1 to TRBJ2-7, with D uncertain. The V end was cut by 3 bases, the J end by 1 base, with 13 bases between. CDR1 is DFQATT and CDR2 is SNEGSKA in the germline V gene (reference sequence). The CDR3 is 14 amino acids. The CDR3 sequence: CSASLRVESYEQYF. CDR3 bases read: TGCAGTGCTAGTTTAAGGGTGGAGTCCTACGAG.

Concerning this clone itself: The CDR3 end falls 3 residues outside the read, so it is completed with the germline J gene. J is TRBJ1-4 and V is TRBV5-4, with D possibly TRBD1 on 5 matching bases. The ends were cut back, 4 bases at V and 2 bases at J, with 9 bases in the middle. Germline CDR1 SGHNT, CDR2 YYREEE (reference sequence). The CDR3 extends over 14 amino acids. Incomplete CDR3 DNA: TGTGCCAGCAGCATAGGGGCGACTAATGAAAAA. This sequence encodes CASSIGATNEK. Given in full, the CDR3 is CASSIGATNEKLFF.

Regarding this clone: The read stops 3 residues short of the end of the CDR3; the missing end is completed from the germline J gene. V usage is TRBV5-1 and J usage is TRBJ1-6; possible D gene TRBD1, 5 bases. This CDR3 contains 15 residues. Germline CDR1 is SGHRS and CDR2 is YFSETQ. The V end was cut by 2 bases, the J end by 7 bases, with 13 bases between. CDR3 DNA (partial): TGCGCCAGCAGCTTCGGACAAAGGCGAAATTCACCC. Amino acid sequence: CASSFGQRRNSP. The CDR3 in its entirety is CASSFGQRRNSPLHF.

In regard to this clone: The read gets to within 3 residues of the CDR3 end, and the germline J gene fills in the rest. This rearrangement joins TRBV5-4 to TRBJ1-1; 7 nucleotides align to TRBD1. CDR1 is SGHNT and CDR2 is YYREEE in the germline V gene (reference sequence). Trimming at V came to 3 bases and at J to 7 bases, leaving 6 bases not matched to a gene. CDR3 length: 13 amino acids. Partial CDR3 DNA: TGTGCCAGCAGCTCCGAGACAGGGTTTGAA. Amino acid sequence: CASSSETGFE. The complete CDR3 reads CASSSETGFEAFF.

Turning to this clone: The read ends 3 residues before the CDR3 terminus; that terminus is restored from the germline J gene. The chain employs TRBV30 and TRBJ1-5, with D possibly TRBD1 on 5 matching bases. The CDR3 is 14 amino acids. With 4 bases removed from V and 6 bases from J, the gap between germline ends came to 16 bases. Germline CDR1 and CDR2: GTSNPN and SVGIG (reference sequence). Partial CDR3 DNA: TGTGCCTGGATCCCGGGGGGAATGGGTCAGCCC. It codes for CAWIPGGMGQP. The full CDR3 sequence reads CAWIPGGMGQPQHF.